These T cell receptor beta chains were read from a single sample in a study of control samples from healthy donors and cancer patients. Sequencing was performed with immunoSEQ multiplex PCR; in TCRdb, only in-frame clones are kept and a portion is missing. The sample contains 25,000 to 35,000 clones, roughly 91% of which appear only once. Sequencing was done on a sample of PBMCs. The source of these receptors is a man over 45 with lung cancer. CDR3s include the opening cysteine and the closing phenylalanine or tryptophan. Size is omitted from some rows. Given values are once, few, many or a class for expanded clones.

size: NA
V: TRBV27
CDR3: CASSWGSNTEAFF

size: NA
V: TRBV7-8
CDR3: CASSLVNSPLHF

size: NA
V: TRBV25-1
CDR3: CASSEDLGRETQYF

size: NA
V: TRBV7-9
CDR3: CASSSEAEPNQPQHF

size: once
V: TRBV7-8
CDR3: CASSLVGRVGEKLFF

size: once
V: TRBV7-6
CDR3: CASCRLAGAGELFF

size: NA
V: TRBV19
CDR3: CASSINRGPLMNTEAFF

size: NA
V: TRBV24-1
CDR3: CATEGPHGGYTF

size: NA
V: TRBV21-1
CDR3: CASSKIDGPAVGYTF

size: NA
V: TRBV4-3
CDR3: CASSLSSGGVGTGELFF

size: NA
V: TRBV2
CDR3: CASSDAGLFFAGSYNEQFF

size: NA
V: TRBV6-5
CDR3: CAGSGGRADTQYF

size: NA
V: TRBV6-5
CDR3: CASRAAGSYGYTF

size: NA
V: TRBV5-1
CDR3: CASSLAGDQPQHF

size: NA
V: TRBV7-2
CDR3: CASSKQNSPLHF